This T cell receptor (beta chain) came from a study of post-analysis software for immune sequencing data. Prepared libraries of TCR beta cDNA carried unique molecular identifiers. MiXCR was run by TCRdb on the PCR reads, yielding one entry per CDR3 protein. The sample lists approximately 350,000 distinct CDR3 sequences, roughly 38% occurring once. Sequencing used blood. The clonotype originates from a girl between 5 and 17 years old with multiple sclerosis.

The CDR3 DNA reads TGTGCCAGCAGCCCCCGGGACAGAAGTTACAATGAGCAGTACTTC. Translation: CASSPRDRSYNEQYF. The genes are TRBV7-9 and TRBJ2-1; the match to TRBD1 covers 7 bases. The J call is uncertain, as TRBJ2-7 better fits the DNA end. Germline CDR1 reads SEHNR; CDR2 reads FQNEAQ (reference sequence). The CDR3 length is 15 residues.